This T cell receptor beta chain stems from a study of graft-versus-host responses after intestinal transplantation. On the study more broadly: Every recipient had anti-thymocyte globulin induction and about three years of tacrolimus plus steroids. Findings of the study overall: When patients had graft-donor T cell macrochimerism, their allografts held high graft-versus-host to host-versus-graft clonal ratios.

A single count supports this clone. Its antigen is not known. The method was immunoSEQ multiplex PCR; TCRdb's version includes in-frame clones alone and lacks a portion of them. This sample has 45,000 to 60,000 clones, with roughly 91% found just once. There are 13 residues in the CDR3. The germline CDR1 and CDR2 sequences are MDHEN and SYDVKM. The ends were cut back, 10 bases at V and 0 bases at J, with 12 bases in the middle. The chain recombines TRBV28 with TRBJ1-2; TRBD1 might be the D (5 bases). This TCR came from a human donor who was the organ donor for an intestinal transplant. Sequences were derived from unstimulated CD4+ T cells sorted from spleen or lymph node cells, sampled before transplant. The CDR3 loop reads CATPDSTNYGYTF. CDR3 DNA sequence: TGTGCCACCCCAGACAGTACTAACTATGGCTACACCTTC.